This TCR beta chain was recovered during a study of naive and memory T cell subsets. The study, taken as a whole, reports: Naive repertoires, especially CD8, held a few larger clonotypes, possibly memory cells re-expressing CD45RA.

Germline CDR1 reads MDHEN; CDR2 reads SYDVKM. The CDR3 consists of 15 residues. The junction had 11 bases not matched to a gene; V was cut back by 5 bases and J by 5 bases. Both TRBC1 and TRBC2 were covered by a beta constant-region primer of two equimolar oligonucleotides. The ligated cDNA underwent four PCR rounds using SP2 and nested alpha and beta constant-region primers. Each CDR3 protein is one row after TCRdb ran MiXCR on the UMI-ligation and nested PCR reads. Among over 80,000 distinct CDR3 sequences listed, about 10% were seen once. This clonotype was detected ten times or more. The antigen is unknown.

Sample: naive CD4+ T cells from blood. The TCR sequence derives from a human donor in good health. The chain has TRBV28 and TRBJ2-7, with TRBD1 matching over 8 bases. The CDR3 coding sequence is TGTGCCAGCAGTCCGACGGACAGGGAACGACACGAGCAGTACTTC. Translating it yields CASSPTDRERHEQYF.